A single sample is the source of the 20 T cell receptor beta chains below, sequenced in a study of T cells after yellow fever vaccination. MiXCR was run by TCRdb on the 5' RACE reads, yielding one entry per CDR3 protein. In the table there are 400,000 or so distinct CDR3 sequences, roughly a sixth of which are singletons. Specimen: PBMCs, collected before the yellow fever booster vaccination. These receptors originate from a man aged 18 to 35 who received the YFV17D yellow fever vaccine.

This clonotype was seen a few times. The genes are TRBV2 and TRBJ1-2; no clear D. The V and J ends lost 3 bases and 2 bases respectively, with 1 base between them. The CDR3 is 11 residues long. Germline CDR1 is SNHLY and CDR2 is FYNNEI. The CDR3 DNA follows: TGTGCCAGCAGTGAGAACTATGGCTACACCTTC. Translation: CASSENYGYTF.

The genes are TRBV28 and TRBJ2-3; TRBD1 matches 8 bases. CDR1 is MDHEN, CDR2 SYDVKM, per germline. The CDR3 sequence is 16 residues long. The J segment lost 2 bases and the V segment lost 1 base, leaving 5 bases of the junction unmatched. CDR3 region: CASSLSGQGLTDTQYF. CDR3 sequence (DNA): TGTGCCAGCAGTTTATCTGGACAGGGACTCACAGATACGCAGTATTTT.

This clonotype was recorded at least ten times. CDR3 DNA: TGCGCCAGCAGCTTGGGGACTAGCGGGGAGGAGACCCAGTACTTC. Encoded protein: CASSLGTSGEETQYF. V gene TRBV5-1 combines with J gene TRBJ2-5, with 12 bases lining up with TRBD2. The ends lost 0 bases at V and 5 bases at J; junction bases unmatched: 2. This CDR3 region has 15 residues. The V gene's germline CDR1 is SGHRS and CDR2 YFSETQ.

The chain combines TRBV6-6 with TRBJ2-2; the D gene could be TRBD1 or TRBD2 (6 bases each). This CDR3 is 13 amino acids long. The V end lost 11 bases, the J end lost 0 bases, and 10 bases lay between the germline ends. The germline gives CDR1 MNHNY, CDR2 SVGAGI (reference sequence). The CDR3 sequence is CAGGQSNTGELFF. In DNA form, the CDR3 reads TGTGCCGGGGGGCAGTCGAACACCGGGGAGCTGTTTTTT.

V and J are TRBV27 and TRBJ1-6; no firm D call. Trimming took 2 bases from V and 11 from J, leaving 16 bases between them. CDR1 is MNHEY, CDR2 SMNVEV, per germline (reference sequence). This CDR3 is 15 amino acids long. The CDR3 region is CASSLGVANGAPLHF. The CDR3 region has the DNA TGTGCCAGCAGTTTAGGGGTTGCTAATGGGGCACCCCTCCACTTT.

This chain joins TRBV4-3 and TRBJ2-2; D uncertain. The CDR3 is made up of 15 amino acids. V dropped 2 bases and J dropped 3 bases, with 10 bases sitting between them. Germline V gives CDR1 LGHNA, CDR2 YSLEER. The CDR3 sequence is CASSQLVGDTGELFF. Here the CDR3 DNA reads TGCGCCAGCAGCCAACTGGTAGGCGACACCGGGGAGCTGTTTTTT.

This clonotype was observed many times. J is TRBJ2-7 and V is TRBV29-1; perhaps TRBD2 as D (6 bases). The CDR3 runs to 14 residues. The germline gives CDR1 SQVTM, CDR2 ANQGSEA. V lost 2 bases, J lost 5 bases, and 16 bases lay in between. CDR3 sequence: CSVESGRQAHEQYF. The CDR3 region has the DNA TGCAGCGTTGAATCGGGGAGGCAAGCCCACGAGCAGTACTTC.

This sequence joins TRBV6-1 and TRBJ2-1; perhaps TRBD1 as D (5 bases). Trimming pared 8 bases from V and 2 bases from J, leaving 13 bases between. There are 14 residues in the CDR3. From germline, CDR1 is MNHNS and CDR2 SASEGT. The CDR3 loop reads CASDQGTPYNEQFF. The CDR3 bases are TGTGCCAGCGACCAGGGAACACCCTACAATGAGCAGTTCTTC.

CDR3 loop: CASLSGGFSDTQYF. DNA for the CDR3: TGTGCCAGCTTGAGCGGGGGTTTTTCCGATACGCAGTATTTT. The chain has TRBV6-6 and TRBJ2-3; 8 bases fit TRBD2. The V segment lost 8 bases and the J segment 6 bases; nucleotides outside the gene matches: 10. The CDR3 loop spans 14 amino acids. The germline V gene encodes CDR1 MNHNY and CDR2 SVGAGI (reference sequence).

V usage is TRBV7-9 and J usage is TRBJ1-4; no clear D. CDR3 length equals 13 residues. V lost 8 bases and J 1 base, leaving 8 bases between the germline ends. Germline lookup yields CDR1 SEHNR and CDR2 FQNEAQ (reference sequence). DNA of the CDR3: TGTGCCAGCGTAAGAGGAACTAATGAAAAACTGTTTTTT. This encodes CASVRGTNEKLFF. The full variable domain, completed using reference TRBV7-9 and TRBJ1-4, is DTGVSQNPRHKITKRGQNVTFRCDPISEHNRLYWYRQTLGQGPEFLTYFQNEAQLEKSRLLSDRFSAERPKGSFSTLEIQRTEQGDSAMYLCASVRGTNEKLFFGSGTQLSVL.

The CDR3 sequence is CASSESGQGAQGTQYF. Written as DNA, the CDR3 is TGTGCCAGCAGTGAATCGGGACAGGGGGCGCAGGGGACCCAGTACTTC. The chain joins TRBV6-1 to TRBJ2-5, with 12 positions matching TRBD1. Trimming took 2 bases from V and 7 from J; bases not matched to a gene: 8. Germline-derived CDR1 and CDR2 are MNHNS and SASEGT. This CDR3 is built from 16 residues.

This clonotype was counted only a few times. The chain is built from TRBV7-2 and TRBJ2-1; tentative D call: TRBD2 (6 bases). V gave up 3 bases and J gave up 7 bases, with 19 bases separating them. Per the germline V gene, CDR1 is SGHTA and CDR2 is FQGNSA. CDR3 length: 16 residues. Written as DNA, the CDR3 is TGTGCCAGCAGCTTTGTGTCAGGAGGGGTCGGTAATGAGCAGTTCTTC. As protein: CASSFVSGGVGNEQFF.

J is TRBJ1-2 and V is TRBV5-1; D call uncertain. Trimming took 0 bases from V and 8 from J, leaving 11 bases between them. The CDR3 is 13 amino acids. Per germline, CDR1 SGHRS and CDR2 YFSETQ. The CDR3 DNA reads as TGCGCCAGCAGCTTGGTCGAGAAAGGGGGCTACACCTTC. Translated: CASSLVEKGGYTF.

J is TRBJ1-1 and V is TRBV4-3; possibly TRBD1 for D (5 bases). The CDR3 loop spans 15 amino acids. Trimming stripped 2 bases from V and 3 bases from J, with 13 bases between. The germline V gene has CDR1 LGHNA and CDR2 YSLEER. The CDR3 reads CASSQKPGKYTEAFF. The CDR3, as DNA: TGCGCCAGCAGCCAAAAGCCAGGGAAGTACACTGAAGCTTTCTTT.

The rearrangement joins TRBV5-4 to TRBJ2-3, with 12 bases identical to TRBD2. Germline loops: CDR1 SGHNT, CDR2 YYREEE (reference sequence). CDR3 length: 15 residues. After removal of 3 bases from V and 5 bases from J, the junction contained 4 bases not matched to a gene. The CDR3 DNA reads TGTGCCAGCAGCTCTAGCGGGGGGGCTGGAGATACGCAGTATTTT. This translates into CASSSSGGAGDTQYF.

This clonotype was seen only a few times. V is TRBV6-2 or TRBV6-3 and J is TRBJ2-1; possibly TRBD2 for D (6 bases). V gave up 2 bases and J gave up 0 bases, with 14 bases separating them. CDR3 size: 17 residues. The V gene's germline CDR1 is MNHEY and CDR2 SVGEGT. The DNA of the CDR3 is TGTGCCAGCAGTTACAATTGGGACTTGTACTCCTACAATGAGCAGTTCTTC. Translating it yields CASSYNWDLYSYNEQFF.

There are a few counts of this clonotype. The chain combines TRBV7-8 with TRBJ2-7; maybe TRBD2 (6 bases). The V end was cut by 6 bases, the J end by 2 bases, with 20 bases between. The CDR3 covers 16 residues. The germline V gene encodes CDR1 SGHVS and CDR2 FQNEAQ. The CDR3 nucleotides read TGTGCCAGCAGTCGGGCGCTCGGGACTGCCACCTACGAGCAGTACTTC. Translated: CASSRALGTATYEQYF.

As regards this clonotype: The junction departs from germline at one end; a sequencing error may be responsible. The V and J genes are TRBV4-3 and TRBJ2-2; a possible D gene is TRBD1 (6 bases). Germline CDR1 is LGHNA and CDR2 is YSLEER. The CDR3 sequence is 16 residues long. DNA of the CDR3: TGCGCCAGCAGCCACCTCTTGGGACGGGACACCGGGGAGCTGTCTTTT. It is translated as CASSHLLGRDTGELSF.

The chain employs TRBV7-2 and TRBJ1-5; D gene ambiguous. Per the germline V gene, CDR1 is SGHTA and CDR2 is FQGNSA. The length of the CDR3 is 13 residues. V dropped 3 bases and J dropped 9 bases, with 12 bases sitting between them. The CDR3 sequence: CASSLIPHTPQHF. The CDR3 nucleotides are TGTGCCAGCAGCTTGATCCCTCATACGCCCCAGCATTTT.

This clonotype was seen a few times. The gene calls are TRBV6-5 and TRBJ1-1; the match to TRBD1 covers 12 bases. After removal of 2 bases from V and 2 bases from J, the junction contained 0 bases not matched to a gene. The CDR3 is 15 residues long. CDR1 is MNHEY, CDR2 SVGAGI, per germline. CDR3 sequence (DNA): TGTGCCAGCAGTTACGGGACAGGGGGCAACACTGAAGCTTTCTTT. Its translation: CASSYGTGGNTEAFF.